These 22 T cell receptor beta chains originate from one sample sequenced in a study of T cell responses to AZD1222 COVID-19 vaccine. The data were produced by immunoSEQ multiplex PCR, yet TCRdb's version contains in-frame clones alone and is incomplete. The sample shows approximately 43,000 clones, about nine tenths of them seen only once. This specimen was peripheral blood, taken 28 days after the second AZD1222 dose. The receptors were gathered from an adult who received the AZD1222 COVID-19 vaccine.

V usage is TRBV6-5 and J usage is TRBJ2-7; 7 bases line up with TRBD1. Per the germline V gene, CDR1 is MNHEY and CDR2 is SVGAGI. CDR3 length: 14 residues. Trimming at V came to 6 bases and at J to 4 bases, leaving 9 bases not matched to a gene. The CDR3 DNA sequence: TGTGCCAGCAGGAGCCGTCGACAGGGTTACGAGCAGTACTTC. Protein product: CASRSRRQGYEQYF.

The rearrangement joins TRBV7-2 to TRBJ2-1; TRBD2 matches 7 bases. The germline gives CDR1 SGHTA, CDR2 FQGNSA. The CDR3 consists of 15 residues. Germline trimming cut 5 bases from V and 7 bases from J; bases unmatched to any gene: 11. The CDR3 DNA reads as TGTGCCAGCAGCGCTCGAGTGGGAGGGCGGAATGAGCAGTTCTTC. Encoded protein: CASSARVGGRNEQFF.

The genes are TRBV7-9 and TRBJ1-2; D is perhaps TRBD1 (5 bases). V dropped 6 bases and J dropped 6 bases, with 14 bases sitting between them. The CDR3 consists of 13 residues. In germline, CDR1 is SEHNR, CDR2 FQNEAQ (reference sequence). In DNA form, the CDR3 reads TGTGCCAGCAGGTACGGGACTCTTGATGGCTACACCTTC. Translated, it gives CASRYGTLDGYTF.

The chain uses TRBV13 and TRBJ2-5; 7 bases match TRBD1. The CDR3 covers 13 residues. CDR1 is PRHDT and CDR2 is FYEKMQ in the germline V gene (reference sequence). The J segment lost 7 bases and the V segment lost 4 bases, leaving 6 bases of the junction unmatched. The CDR3 bases are TGTGCCAGCAGCTCCCCGGGACAGCTGACCCAGTACTTC. It translates to CASSSPGQLTQYF.

The rearrangement joins TRBV19 to TRBJ2-7; D unresolved. With 1 base removed from V and 3 bases from J, the gap between germline ends came to 4 bases. The CDR3 has 12 amino acids. CDR1 LNHDA and CDR2 SQIVND come from the germline V gene (reference sequence). As DNA, the CDR3 is TGTGCCAGTAGTATAGGGAACTACGAGCAGTACTTC. This translates into CASSIGNYEQYF.

This clone was counted once. The chain uses TRBV29-1 and TRBJ2-3; possible D gene TRBD1, 6 bases. Trimming took 7 bases from V and 3 from J, leaving 14 bases between them. The length of the CDR3 is 13 residues. Germline CDR1 reads SQVTM; CDR2 reads ANQGSEA. In nucleotides, the CDR3 is TGCAGCGATCGGGACACCGGGACAGATACGCAGTATTTT. This gives the protein CSDRDTGTDTQYF.

This rearrangement joins TRBV30 to TRBJ1-2, with 7 bases lining up with TRBD1. Germline CDR1 reads GTSNPN; CDR2 reads SVGIG (reference sequence). This CDR3 is 13 amino acids long. Trimming took 4 bases from V and 4 from J; bases not matched to a gene: 6. In DNA, the CDR3 is TGTGCCTGGACTTTGACAGGGACCTATGGCTACACCTTC. This translates into CAWTLTGTYGYTF. Looking up the rest from reference TRBV30 and TRBJ1-2 gives the full variable domain: SQTIHQWPATLVQPVGSPLSLECTVEGTSNPNLYWYRQAAGRGLQLLFYSVGIGQISSEVPQNLSASRPQDRQFILSSKKLLLSDSGFYLCAWTLTGTYGYTFGSGTRLTVV.

The chain has TRBV19 and TRBJ1-2; 7 bases fit TRBD1. The V gene end was trimmed by 7 bases and the J gene end by 8 bases; junction bases not matched to a gene: 13. The germline V gene encodes CDR1 LNHDA and CDR2 SQIVND (reference sequence). The CDR3 loop spans 14 amino acids. The CDR3 DNA follows: TGTGCCAGTAACGAACAGGGGAGTCTTTGGGGCTACACCTTC. The encoded protein is CASNEQGSLWGYTF.

The J gene is TRBJ1-2, the V gene TRBV29-1; D is undetermined. This CDR3 is built from 11 residues. The V and J ends lost 2 bases and 2 bases respectively, with 3 bases between them. Germline values: CDR1 SQVTM, CDR2 ANQGSEA. The DNA of the CDR3 is TGCAGCGTTGAACAGAACTATGGCTACACCTTC. Its translation is CSVEQNYGYTF. Combining the CDR3 with reference TRBV29-1 and TRBJ1-2 gives the whole variable domain SAVISQKPSRDICQRGTSLTIQCQVDSQVTMMFWYRQQPGQSLTLIATANQGSEATYESGFVIDKFPISRPNLTFSTLTVSNMSPEDSSIYLCSVEQNYGYTFGSGTRLTVV.

The V gene is TRBV4-3, the J gene TRBJ1-5; the D gene is possibly TRBD1 (6 bases). The CDR3 is 15 residues long. The V end was cut by 1 base, the J end by 6 bases, with 13 bases between. Germline CDR1 is LGHNA and CDR2 is YSLEER. The chain's CDR3 is CASSQATGGGQPQHF. CDR3 sequence (DNA): TGCGCCAGCAGCCAAGCGACAGGAGGAGGTCAGCCCCAGCATTTT.

The chain joins TRBV6-5 to TRBJ2-1; D is undetermined. Trimming pared 9 bases from V and 9 bases from J, leaving 18 bases between. The CDR3 is made up of 13 amino acids. Germline loops: CDR1 MNHEY, CDR2 SVGAGI. In DNA, the CDR3 is TGTGCCAGTTCATCACAGCCACGGGTTGAGCAGTTCTTC. This sequence encodes CASSSQPRVEQFF.

This clone was seen only a few times. This sequence joins TRBV7-9 and TRBJ2-7, with TRBD2 matching 12 bases. V was pared by 2 bases and J by 2 bases, with 1 base of the junction left unmatched. CDR3 length equals 15 residues. CDR1 and CDR2 (germline): SEHNR, FQNEAQ (reference sequence). CDR3 nucleotide sequence: TGTGCCAGCAGCTTAAGACTAGCGGGGGCCTACGAGCAGTACTTC. It codes for CASSLRLAGAYEQYF.

The chain combines TRBV5-1 with TRBJ1-4; 10 bases are shared with TRBD1. V shed 4 bases and J 10 bases; nucleotides not matched to a gene: 7. The CDR3 has 14 amino acids. Germline V gene data show CDR1 as SGHRS and CDR2 as YFSETQ. The CDR3, as DNA: TGCGCCAGCAGCCCCGGGACAGGGGCAGGAAAACTGTTTTTT. Encoded protein: CASSPGTGAGKLFF.

V and J are TRBV27 and TRBJ1-1; 12 positions agree with TRBD1. J was trimmed by 7 bases and V by 4 bases; bases with no gene match: 7. In germline, CDR1 is MNHEY, CDR2 SMNVEV (reference sequence). The CDR3 has 15 amino acids. CDR3: CASSSGQGALHEAFF. CDR3 DNA sequence: TGTGCCAGCAGTTCGGGACAGGGGGCGCTTCATGAAGCTTTCTTT.

The V gene is TRBV6-1, the J gene TRBJ2-3; weak D call: TRBD2 (6 bases). Germline V gene sequence: CDR1 MNHNS, CDR2 SASEGT. The CDR3 has 15 amino acids. Between the trimmed V and J ends, which lost 2 bases and 1 base, there was a span of 10 bases. The CDR3 protein is CASSELGGRTDTQYF. The CDR3 coding sequence is TGTGCCAGCAGTGAACTCGGGGGACGCACAGATACGCAGTATTTT.

The V call is TRBV4-3, the J call TRBJ1-1; 7 positions agree with TRBD1. Trimming took 6 bases from V and 7 from J; bases not matched to a gene: 14. Germline CDR1 and CDR2: LGHNA and YSLEER. This CDR3 spans 15 amino acids. The CDR3 region is CASSPGTAGLVEAFF. Here the CDR3 DNA reads TGCGCCAGCAGTCCCGGGACAGCGGGTCTGGTTGAAGCTTTCTTT.

The genes are TRBV18 and TRBJ2-3; 8 nucleotides line up with TRBD1. This CDR3 has 16 residues. J was trimmed by 0 bases and V by 3 bases; bases with no gene match: 5. From germline, CDR1 is KGHSH and CDR2 LQKENI. CDR3 in DNA: TGTGCCAGCTCACCTATGACAGGGGCTAGCACAGATACGCAGTATTTT. Its translation is CASSPMTGASTDTQYF.

The V and J genes are TRBV5-1 and TRBJ2-7, with D possibly called TRBD1 or TRBD2 (5 bases each). From germline, CDR1 is SGHRS and CDR2 YFSETQ. The V gene lost 3 bases and the J gene lost 5 bases, with 6 bases spanning the gap. The CDR3 extends over 11 amino acids. The CDR3 DNA is TGCGCCAGCAGCTGGGACCACGAGCAGTACTTC. Its translation is CASSWDHEQYF. The whole variable domain, filled in from reference TRBV5-1 and TRBJ2-7, reads KAGVTQTPRYLIKTRGQQVTLSCSPISGHRSVSWYQQTPGQGLQFLFEYFSETQRNKGNFPGRFSGRQFSNSRSEMNVSTLELGDSALYLCASSWDHEQYFGPGTRLTVT.

The genes are TRBV5-8 and TRBJ2-5, with 7 positions matching TRBD1. V lost 4 bases, J lost 1 base, and 4 bases stayed unmatched. The CDR3 has 14 amino acids. Per germline, CDR1 SGHTS and CDR2 YDEGEE. The CDR3: CASSPGQTQETQYF. The CDR3 nucleotides are TGTGCCAGCAGCCCGGGACAGACCCAAGAGACCCAGTACTTC.

The rearrangement uses TRBV4-3 and TRBJ1-3; D is unresolved. Trimming shortened V by 0 bases and J by 2 bases, and 17 bases separated the two germline ends. This CDR3 contains 18 residues. Germline V lookup: CDR1 LGHNA, CDR2 YSLEER. CDR3 in amino acids: CASSQDLYQGTTGNTIYF. CDR3 DNA: TGCGCCAGCAGCCAAGATCTTTATCAAGGAACCACTGGAAACACCATATATTTT.

This clone was seen a handful of times. The chain recombines TRBV10-3 with TRBJ2-5; maybe TRBD2 (6 bases). CDR1 and CDR2 (germline): ENHRY, SYGVKD. Trimming removed 3 bases at V and 6 bases at J, with 11 bases between. The CDR3 spans 13 residues. CDR3 sequence: CAISDSRGKTQYF. For the CDR3, the DNA is TGTGCCATCAGTGATAGCCGGGGGAAGACCCAGTACTTC.

With regard to this clone: At one end the junction does not follow the germline gene, possibly because of a read error. The chain employs TRBV9 and TRBJ2-3; D is unresolved. There are 11 residues in the CDR3. Germline CDR1 SGDLS, CDR2 YYNGEE. CDR3 sequence reads: CASSETDTQYF. The CDR3 DNA is TGTGCTAGCAGCGAGACAGATACGCAGTATTTT.